This T cell receptor (beta chain) emerged from a study of T cells after yellow fever vaccination. From the 5' RACE reads, TCRdb called clonotypes with MiXCR, one entry per CDR3 protein. The sample contains 300,000 to 350,000 distinct CDR3 sequences, over 3.5% of which appear only once. Germline V gene sequence: CDR1 SGHTA, CDR2 FQGTGA. Trimming pared 2 bases from V and 3 bases from J, leaving 14 bases between. CDR3 length equals 15 residues. This clonotype was counted between two and nine times. The chain links TRBV7-3 to TRBJ2-7; no firm D call. The TCR sequence derives from a man between 18 and 29 years old who received the YFV17D yellow fever vaccine. Material: PBMCs, obtained 15 days after the yellow fever booster vaccination. CDR3 in DNA: TGTGCCAGCAGCTTACGGTCCGGCCGCTACTACGAGCAGTACGTC. It specifies CASSLRSGRYYEQYV.